A single sample is the source of the 22 T cell receptor beta chains below, sequenced in a study of human T cells and chemical hapten exposure. Indicated time point: pre-sensitization, week 0. Treatment: therapeutic diphenylcyclopropenone sensitization with weekly scalp DPC. TCRdb recomputed calls from the RACE reads with MiXCR, one row per CDR3 protein. This repertoire shows about 180,000 distinct CDR3 sequences, roughly 30% found once; its top ten account for nearly 3%. Material: whole blood, obtained in connection with sensitization to the hapten diphenylcyclopropenone (DPC). The receptors here all came from a woman aged 30 to 39 with alopecia areata. Some clones in this sample may be carry-over from other donors' samples.

The gene calls are TRBV12-3 or TRBV12-4 and TRBJ2-2; TRBD1 agrees at 10 bases. The CDR3 runs to 14 residues. With V trimmed by 6 bases and J by 5 bases, 3 bases remained unmatched. The CDR3 here is CASRRDRGTGELFF. DNA for the CDR3: TGTGCCAGCAGAAGGGACAGGGGTACCGGGGAGCTGTTTTTT.

The gene calls are TRBV6-2 or TRBV6-3 and TRBJ2-7; tentative D call: TRBD1 (5 bases). Trimming shortened V by 0 bases and J by 2 bases, and 8 bases separated the two germline ends. Germline V CDR1 and CDR2: MNHEY, SVGEGT. The CDR3 is 14 residues long. The CDR3 DNA reads as TGTGCCAGCAGTTACTCAGGACACCCCTACGAGCAGTACTTC. Translation gives CASSYSGHPYEQYF.

This clonotype was counted between two and nine times. The chain combines TRBV2 with TRBJ2-7; 11 bases align to TRBD1. Germline V gene lookup returns CDR1 SNHLY and CDR2 FYNNEI. This CDR3 is built from 13 residues. Unmatched junction bases numbered 7, after V lost 9 bases and J lost 6 bases. The CDR3 protein is CASGQGAPPEQYF. CDR3 in DNA: TGTGCCAGTGGACAGGGGGCTCCCCCCGAGCAGTACTTC.

This clonotype has ten or more counts. The chain uses TRBV28 and TRBJ2-3; 8 nucleotides align to TRBD2. Per the germline V gene, CDR1 is MDHEN and CDR2 is SYDVKM. V dropped 1 base and J dropped 1; count of bases not matched to a gene: 4. This CDR3 has 16 residues. CDR3 nucleotides: TGTGCCAGCAGTTTATCGGGCGGGAGGCGCACAGATACGCAGTATTTT. Translation gives CASSLSGGRRTDTQYF.

The chain combines TRBV11-2 with TRBJ1-5; D is unresolved. The germline V and J ends were trimmed by 5 bases and 5 bases, with 10 bases remaining between them. This CDR3 is built from 13 residues. CDR1 and CDR2 from the germline V gene are SGHAT and FQNNGV. The CDR3 region has the DNA TGTGCCAGCAGCGCCCAGAGGGATCAGCCCCAGCATTTT. As protein: CASSAQRDQPQHF.

This clonotype occurred a few times. This chain uses TRBV20-1 with TRBJ2-2; no reliable D call. CDR1 and CDR2 (germline): DFQATT, SNEGSKA (reference sequence). The V and J ends lost 5 bases and 2 bases respectively, with 6 bases between them. This CDR3 contains 12 residues. In nucleotides, the CDR3 is TGCAGTGCTCACACAAACACCGGGGAGCTGTTTTTT. As protein: CSAHTNTGELFF.

The chain joins TRBV2 to TRBJ1-6; no clear D. The germline V gene encodes CDR1 SNHLY and CDR2 FYNNEI. V shed 6 bases and J shed 5 bases, with 11 bases lying between them. The CDR3 is 14 residues long. CDR3 sequence (DNA): TGTGCCAGCAGCAGTTCCAGTAATAATTCACCCCTCCACTTT. Its translation: CASSSSSNNSPLHF.

In this sample, this clonotype turned up a few times. This chain uses TRBV19 with TRBJ1-3; no reliable D call. With 3 bases removed from V and 5 bases from J, the gap between germline ends came to 17 bases. The CDR3 contains 16 residues. Germline loops: CDR1 LNHDA, CDR2 SQIVND (reference sequence). This CDR3 reads CASSMFGPIVRNTIYF. The CDR3 nucleotides read TGTGCCAGTAGTATGTTCGGTCCCATCGTGAGAAACACCATATATTTT.

The CDR3 DNA sequence: TGTGCCAGCAGCTCCCTCGTCACAGATACGCAGTATTTT. Translation gives CASSSLVTDTQYF. This chain links TRBV5-5 with TRBJ2-3, with D uncertain. Trimming pared 3 bases from V and 2 bases from J, leaving 7 bases between. The CDR3 has 13 amino acids. CDR1 SGHKS and CDR2 YYEKEE come from the germline V gene (reference sequence).

This clonotype was observed a handful of times. The chain is built from TRBV28 and TRBJ2-2; D not certain. The CDR3 spans 14 residues. The V gene's germline CDR1 is MDHEN and CDR2 SYDVKM. V lost 5 bases to trimming and J lost 7 bases, with 14 bases between them. CDR3 loop: CASSGSRAGGELFF. Here the CDR3 DNA reads TGTGCCAGCAGTGGGTCTAGAGCTGGCGGGGAGCTGTTTTTT.

This clonotype appeared many times. The chain carries TRBV29-1 and TRBJ2-7, with a possible D match to TRBD1 (6 bases). V lost 7 bases and J 5 bases, leaving 12 bases between the germline ends. The CDR3 covers 11 residues. Germline CDR1 reads SQVTM; CDR2 reads ANQGSEA. DNA of the CDR3: TGCAGCGGGGTGACAGGCAACGAGCAGTACTTC. This codes for CSGVTGNEQYF.

This chain links TRBV29-1 with TRBJ1-2; 8 bases line up with TRBD1. The CDR3 spans 14 residues. V gave up 3 bases and J gave up 6 bases; unmatched junction bases: 9. The germline CDR1 and CDR2 sequences are SQVTM and ANQGSEA. The CDR3 sequence: CSVDSGQGPDGYTF. The CDR3 DNA sequence: TGCAGCGTTGATTCCGGACAGGGCCCCGATGGCTACACCTTC.

The CDR3 here is CASSPSHPGQGAGYTF. The CDR3 DNA reads TGTGCCAGCAGCCCATCCCATCCGGGACAGGGGGCAGGCTACACCTTC. The chain couples TRBV7-8 to TRBJ1-2, with 12 positions matching TRBD1. Germline V gives CDR1 SGHVS, CDR2 FQNEAQ. This CDR3 contains 16 residues. V lost 5 bases and J lost 8; bases outside the gene matches: 12.

This clonotype was observed many times. The chain couples TRBV28 to TRBJ1-1; D unresolved. Germline CDR1 MDHEN, CDR2 SYDVKM. The V end lost 5 bases, the J end lost 1 base, and 2 bases lay between the germline ends. There are 11 residues in the CDR3. CDR3 sequence: CASSQNTEAFF. For the CDR3, the DNA is TGTGCCAGCAGTCAGAACACTGAAGCTTTCTTT.

In its sample, this clonotype was seen a few times. The rearrangement joins TRBV28 to TRBJ1-1; TRBD1 is a possible D gene (6 bases). V was pared by 4 bases and J by 7 bases, with 10 bases between. The CDR3 has 12 residues. CDR1 is MDHEN, CDR2 SYDVKM, per germline. CDR3 region: CASSSQGIEAFF. The CDR3 DNA is TGTGCCAGCAGTTCTCAGGGGATTGAAGCTTTCTTT. The complete variable domain, with remaining parts taken from reference TRBV28 and TRBJ1-1, reads DVKVTQSSRYLVKRTGEKVFLECVQDMDHENMFWYRQDPGLGLRLIYFSYDVKMKEKGDIPEGYSVSREKKERFSLILESASTNQTSMYLCASSSQGIEAFFGQGTRLTVV.

The rearrangement uses TRBV12-3 or TRBV12-4 and TRBJ2-2; D ambiguous. This CDR3 region has 14 residues. Trimming took 2 bases from V and 4 from J, leaving 8 bases between them. CDR3 DNA: TGTGCCAGCAGTTTACAGACGGGCACCGGGGAGCTGTTTTTT. Translated, it gives CASSLQTGTGELFF.

The chain is built from TRBV4-1 and TRBJ2-7; weak D call: TRBD2 (6 bases). V lost 0 bases and J lost 3, with 12 bases in between. The CDR3 is made up of 15 amino acids. Germline V gene lookup returns CDR1 MGHRA and CDR2 YSYEKL. CDR3 sequence: CASSQDSPGSYEQYF. The CDR3 DNA sequence: TGCGCCAGCAGCCAAGATTCTCCCGGGAGCTACGAGCAGTACTTC.

The rearrangement joins TRBV28 to TRBJ1-1; no clear D. Germline V gene lookup returns CDR1 MDHEN and CDR2 SYDVKM. This CDR3 comprises 14 residues. The V end lost 5 bases, the J end lost 3 bases, and 13 bases lay between the germline ends. CDR3 sequence (DNA): TGTGCCAGCAGTCTACGACTGGAATACACTGAAGCTTTCTTT. It codes for CASSLRLEYTEAFF. Based on the CDR3 plus reference TRBV28 and TRBJ1-1, the full variable domain is DVKVTQSSRYLVKRTGEKVFLECVQDMDHENMFWYRQDPGLGLRLIYFSYDVKMKEKGDIPEGYSVSREKKERFSLILESASTNQTSMYLCASSLRLEYTEAFFGQGTRLTVV.

The rearrangement joins TRBV2 to TRBJ1-1, with D unclear. The CDR3 is 13 amino acids. V shed 6 bases and J shed 0 bases, with 8 bases lying between them. Germline V gene lookup returns CDR1 SNHLY and CDR2 FYNNEI. In nucleotides, the CDR3 is TGTGCCAGCAGGGTAAGGATGAACACTGAAGCTTTCTTT. Translation gives CASRVRMNTEAFF.

This clonotype occurred a few times. The chain has TRBV6-1 and TRBJ1-2; perhaps TRBD1 as D (5 bases). Germline CDR1 reads MNHNS; CDR2 reads SASEGT. The CDR3 sequence is 14 residues long. V was clipped by 11 bases and J by 5 bases, with 21 bases between them. The CDR3 is CAGGRSSVGYGYTF. CDR3 bases: TGTGCCGGGGGACGGTCTTCAGTAGGATATGGCTACACCTTC.

This clonotype has only a few counts. This sequence joins TRBV2 and TRBJ2-2; maybe TRBD2 (5 bases). Germline loops: CDR1 SNHLY, CDR2 FYNNEI. V was shortened by 4 bases and J by 4 bases, with 10 bases between the two germline ends. The CDR3 runs to 14 residues. CDR3 sequence: CASSVRDGTGELFF. The CDR3 DNA reads TGTGCCAGCAGTGTGAGGGATGGCACCGGGGAGCTGTTTTTT.

V usage is TRBV20-1 and J usage is TRBJ2-3, with TRBD2 identical over 7 bases. This CDR3 spans 14 amino acids. Germline CDR1 reads DFQATT; CDR2 reads SNEGSKA (reference sequence). J gave up 0 bases and V 4 bases, and 4 bases lay outside the gene matches. Here the CDR3 reads CSAMIAGSTDTQYF. DNA for the CDR3: TGCAGTGCTATGATAGCGGGCAGCACAGATACGCAGTATTTT.